These T cell receptor beta chains were read from a single sample in a study of T cell responses to AZD1222 COVID-19 vaccine. The method was immunoSEQ multiplex PCR; TCRdb's version includes in-frame clones alone and lacks a portion of them. The data contain tens of thousands of clones, roughly 84% of them singletons. The sequenced sample was peripheral blood, obtained on day 0 of AZD1222 vaccination. These receptor sequences come from an adult in good health. The CDR3 runs from the conserved cysteine through the conserved F or W. Each record gives: V gene, clone size, CDR3 length, J gene, D gene, CDR3 protein, CDR3 DNA. A D gene is named only where the DNA matches it firmly. Rows give clone size only sometimes, using once, few, many, or a class for an expanded clone.

V gene: TRBV2; clone size: few; CDR3 length: 13; J gene: TRBJ1-5; D gene: NA; CDR3 protein: CASSTEGGQPQHF; CDR3 DNA: TGTGCCAGCAGTACTGAAGGGGGTCAGCCCCAGCATTTT
V gene: TRBV27; clone size: NA; CDR3 length: 15; J gene: TRBJ1-2; D gene: TRBD1; CDR3 protein: CASSSHSTGDYGYTF; CDR3 DNA: TGTGCCAGCAGTTCCCATTCGACAGGGGACTATGGCTACACCTTC
V gene: TRBV19; clone size: NA; CDR3 length: 15; J gene: TRBJ1-3; D gene: NA; CDR3 protein: CATSRGAGSGNTIYF; CDR3 DNA: TGTGCCACTTCGCGTGGGGCTGGCTCTGGAAACACCATATATTTT
V gene: TRBV11-3; clone size: NA; CDR3 length: 12; J gene: TRBJ1-2; D gene: NA; CDR3 protein: CASSLGRYGYTF; CDR3 DNA: TGTGCCAGCAGCTTAGGGCGGTATGGCTACACCTTC
V gene: TRBV10-3; clone size: NA; CDR3 length: 15; J gene: TRBJ2-7; D gene: TRBD2; CDR3 protein: CAISEGVEGRGEQYF; CDR3 DNA: TGTGCCATCAGTGAAGGAGTCGAGGGGAGGGGCGAGCAGTACTTC
V gene: TRBV2; clone size: NA; CDR3 length: 16; J gene: TRBJ1-5; D gene: NA; CDR3 protein: CASSELGVISNQPQHF; CDR3 DNA: TGTGCCAGCAGTGAGTTGGGGGTTATTAGCAATCAGCCCCAGCATTTT
V gene: TRBV7-2; clone size: NA; CDR3 length: 15; J gene: TRBJ2-3; D gene: NA; CDR3 protein: CASSLAGGRTDTQYF; CDR3 DNA: TGTGCCAGCAGCTTAGCCGGGGGGCGAACAGATACGCAGTATTTT
V gene: TRBV29-1; clone size: NA; CDR3 length: 13; J gene: TRBJ1-2; D gene: TRBD1; CDR3 protein: CSVEPGQSYGYTF; CDR3 DNA: TGCAGCGTTGAACCGGGACAGAGCTATGGCTACACCTTC
V gene: TRBV27; clone size: NA; CDR3 length: 11; J gene: TRBJ2-7; D gene: NA; CDR3 protein: CASSLGSEQYF; CDR3 DNA: TGTGCCAGCAGTTTAGGTTCCGAGCAGTACTTC
V gene: TRBV5-1; clone size: once; CDR3 length: 17; J gene: TRBJ1-4; D gene: NA; CDR3 protein: CASSLDLGAATNEKLFF; CDR3 DNA: TGCGCCAGCAGCTTGGATTTAGGGGCGGCAACTAATGAAAAACTGTTTTTT
V gene: TRBV9; clone size: NA; CDR3 length: 16; J gene: TRBJ1-2; D gene: TRBD1; CDR3 protein: CASSAYQRTGAYGYTF; CDR3 DNA: TGTGCCAGCAGCGCGTACCAACGGACAGGGGCCTATGGCTACACCTTC
V gene: TRBV4-3; clone size: once; CDR3 length: 14; J gene: TRBJ2-3; D gene: NA; CDR3 protein: CASSQDTWADTQYF; CDR3 DNA: TGCGCCAGCAGCCAAGATACCTGGGCAGATACGCAGTATTTT
V gene: TRBV6-5; clone size: NA; CDR3 length: 14; J gene: TRBJ1-6; D gene: NA; CDR3 protein: CASSYGRERSPLHF; CDR3 DNA: TGTGCCAGCAGTTACGGCAGGGAAAGATCACCCCTCCACTTT
V gene: TRBV7-9; clone size: NA; CDR3 length: 15; J gene: TRBJ2-7; D gene: TRBD1; CDR3 protein: CASSLGVSGGREQYF; CDR3 DNA: TGTGCCAGCAGCTTAGGGGTTTCAGGGGGCCGCGAGCAGTACTTC
V gene: TRBV2; clone size: NA; CDR3 length: 12; J gene: TRBJ1-6; D gene: NA; CDR3 protein: CASSDYNSPLHF; CDR3 DNA: TGTGCCAGCAGTGACTATAATTCACCCCTCCACTTT
V gene: TRBV6-6; clone size: NA; CDR3 length: 14; J gene: TRBJ1-5; D gene: TRBD1; CDR3 protein: CASRIQGSNQPQHF; CDR3 DNA: TGTGCCAGCAGAATACAGGGGAGCAATCAGCCCCAGCATTTT
V gene: TRBV18; clone size: NA; CDR3 length: 16; J gene: TRBJ2-3; D gene: TRBD2; CDR3 protein: CASSLGSSGGTDTQYF; CDR3 DNA: TGTGCCAGCTCACTGGGCAGTAGCGGGGGAACAGATACGCAGTATTTT
V gene: TRBV12-5; clone size: NA; CDR3 length: 13; J gene: TRBJ1-1; D gene: TRBD1; CDR3 protein: CASGLGQDTEAFF; CDR3 DNA: TGTGCTAGTGGTCTGGGACAGGACACTGAAGCTTTCTTT
V gene: TRBV29-1; clone size: NA; CDR3 length: 12; J gene: TRBJ2-7; D gene: NA; CDR3 protein: CSAQTSIYEQYF; CDR3 DNA: TGCAGCGCCCAGACCTCGATCTACGAGCAGTACTTC
V gene: TRBV9; clone size: NA; CDR3 length: 14; J gene: TRBJ2-7; D gene: TRBD1; CDR3 protein: CASSVTGGPYEQYF; CDR3 DNA: TGTGCCAGCAGCGTAACAGGGGGTCCCTACGAGCAGTACTTC
V gene: TRBV6-5; clone size: NA; CDR3 length: 13; J gene: TRBJ1-2; D gene: NA; CDR3 protein: CASSPLGYYGYTF; CDR3 DNA: TGTGCCAGCAGTCCCCTGGGTTACTATGGCTACACCTTC
V gene: TRBV29-1; clone size: once; CDR3 length: 14; J gene: TRBJ2-7; D gene: NA; CDR3 protein: CSVETGGLPYEQYF; CDR3 DNA: TGCAGCGTTGAAACCGGCGGACTGCCCTACGAGCAGTACTTC
V gene: TRBV4-2; clone size: NA; CDR3 length: 12; J gene: TRBJ2-7; D gene: NA; CDR3 protein: CASSLWGAEQYF; CDR3 DNA: TGTGCCAGCAGCCTTTGGGGGGCCGAGCAGTACTTC
V gene: TRBV7-2; clone size: few; CDR3 length: 15; J gene: TRBJ2-3; D gene: NA; CDR3 protein: CASSLDGAKTDTQYF; CDR3 DNA: TGTGCCAGCAGCTTAGACGGCGCTAAAACAGATACGCAGTATTTT
V gene: TRBV13; clone size: NA; CDR3 length: 14; J gene: TRBJ2-7; D gene: NA; CDR3 protein: CASSLRGSPLEQYF; CDR3 DNA: TGTGCCAGCAGCCTGAGGGGATCCCCTCTCGAGCAGTACTTC
V gene: TRBV4-1; clone size: NA; CDR3 length: 15; J gene: TRBJ2-7; D gene: TRBD2; CDR3 protein: CASSQEPERGDEQYF; CDR3 DNA: TGCGCCAGCAGCCAAGAACCGGAGCGGGGGGACGAGCAGTACTTC
V gene: TRBV30; clone size: NA; CDR3 length: 15; J gene: TRBJ1-5; D gene: TRBD1; CDR3 protein: CAWSHGQDSNQPQHF; CDR3 DNA: TGTGCCTGGAGCCATGGACAGGATAGCAATCAGCCCCAGCATTTT
V gene: TRBV27; clone size: NA; CDR3 length: 13; J gene: TRBJ2-3; D gene: NA; CDR3 protein: CASKSRGTDTQYF; CDR3 DNA: TGTGCCAGCAAAAGTAGGGGCACAGATACGCAGTATTTT
V gene: TRBV6-1; clone size: NA; CDR3 length: 12; J gene: TRBJ1-2; D gene: TRBD1; CDR3 protein: CASRDRVRGYTF; CDR3 DNA: TGTGCCAGCCGGGACAGGGTGCGGGGCTACACCTTC
V gene: TRBV24-1; clone size: NA; CDR3 length: 13; J gene: TRBJ2-7; D gene: TRBD2; CDR3 protein: CATTGGKSYEQYF; CDR3 DNA: TGTGCCACCACCGGGGGGAAGTCCTACGAGCAGTACTTC
V gene: TRBV29-1; clone size: NA; CDR3 length: 12; J gene: TRBJ1-2; D gene: NA; CDR3 protein: CSVRTALSGYTF; CDR3 DNA: TGCAGCGTTCGCACAGCCCTCAGTGGCTACACCTTC
V gene: TRBV11-2; clone size: NA; CDR3 length: 13; J gene: TRBJ2-1; D gene: TRBD2; CDR3 protein: CASTDWEGDEQFF; CDR3 DNA: TGTGCCAGCACCGACTGGGAGGGTGATGAGCAGTTCTTC
V gene: TRBV4-2; clone size: few; CDR3 length: 12; J gene: TRBJ2-5; D gene: NA; CDR3 protein: CASSQDWETQYF; CDR3 DNA: TGTGCCAGCAGCCAAGATTGGGAGACCCAGTACTTC
V gene: TRBV29-1; clone size: NA; CDR3 length: 13; J gene: TRBJ1-2; D gene: NA; CDR3 protein: CSVEVRSPYGYTF; CDR3 DNA: TGCAGCGTTGAAGTACGCTCTCCCTATGGCTACACCTTC
V gene: TRBV6-5; clone size: NA; CDR3 length: 14; J gene: TRBJ1-2; D gene: TRBD1; CDR3 protein: CASRAPGQSYGYTF; CDR3 DNA: TGTGCCAGCAGAGCGCCGGGACAGAGCTATGGCTACACCTTC
V gene: TRBV27; clone size: NA; CDR3 length: 16; J gene: TRBJ1-6; D gene: NA; CDR3 protein: CASSQSGVSYNSPLHF; CDR3 DNA: TGTGCCAGCAGCCAAAGTGGGGTCTCCTATAATTCACCCCTCCACTTT
V gene: TRBV2; clone size: NA; CDR3 length: 14; J gene: TRBJ2-2; D gene: NA; CDR3 protein: CASIEASKTGELFF; CDR3 DNA: TGTGCCAGCATCGAAGCGTCGAAAACCGGGGAGCTGTTTTTT